This T cell receptor beta chain appears in the sequencing data of a study of blood T cell repertoires in COVID-19. This table comes from immunoSEQ multiplex PCR, and its TCRdb copy is limited to in-frame clones, with some not included. The sample holds 150,000 to 200,000 clones, about 87% seen once. V was cut by 6 bases and J by 6 bases, with 18 bases left in between. The CDR3 extends over 14 amino acids. Germline V gene lookup returns CDR1 SQVTM and CDR2 ANQGSEA. This clonotype was sampled from a woman in her fifties or sixties with acute or convalescent COVID-19. J is TRBJ1-5 and V is TRBV29-1; a weak D match, TRBD1 (5 bases). Source material: peripheral blood. CDR3 DNA: TGCAGCGTGCTGATGAGAGGGGAGGGTCAGCCCCAGCATTTT. This translates into CSVLMRGEGQPQHF.